This TCR beta chain stems from a study of T cell repertoires in cytomegalovirus infection. Background on the study: Evidence of both CMV infection and a matching HLA type came from public TCR beta signatures.

This CDR3 is built from 12 residues. Germline CDR1 is SGHDN and CDR2 is FVKESK. V was cut by 2 bases and J by 6 bases, with 5 bases left in between. One entry per CDR3 protein results from TCRdb running MiXCR on the reads. The table shows some 350,000 distinct CDR3 sequences, with approximately 18% occurring only once. Regarding the study as a whole: Carriage of CMV together with the relevant HLA was identifiable through cumulative public TCR beta family frequency.

This clonotype has a count of ten or more. Its specificity is not known. This receptor was obtained from a human donor in good health (CMV status not recorded). Some clones in this sample may be carry-over from other donors' samples. Sequencing was carried out using PBMCs. The chain is built from TRBV14 and TRBJ2-1, with unresolved D. The CDR3 reads CASSQRFNEQFF. The CDR3 nucleotides are TGTGCCAGCAGCCAACGGTTCAATGAGCAGTTCTTC. The entire variable domain, with the rest obtained from reference TRBV14 and TRBJ2-1, is as follows: EAGVTQFPSHSVIEKGQTVTLRCDPISGHDNLYWYRRVMGKEIKFLLHFVKESKQDESGMPNNRFLAERTGGTYSTLKVQPAELEDSGVYFCASSQRFNEQFFGPGTRLTVL.